The 14 T cell receptor beta chains listed next were all sequenced from one sample in a study of OX40 agonist ivuxolimab in advanced cancers. Assay: immunoSEQ multiplex PCR; the TCRdb copy retains only in-frame clones and omits some. This table has around 70,000 clones, roughly 80% appearing once. This specimen consisted of CD4+ or CD8+ T cells sorted from blood, obtained in a trial of the OX40 agonist ivuxolimab. All receptors derive from an adult with an advanced solid tumor such as melanoma, head and neck, liver or kidney cancer.

This clone was counted a few times. The CDR3 DNA sequence: TGTGCCAGCAGCCCGGGGGCAGCCTCTAACTATGGCTACACCTTC. Protein sequence: CASSPGAASNYGYTF. The chain carries TRBV5-6 and TRBJ1-2, with a possible D match to TRBD1 (6 bases). V lost 4 bases, J lost 0 bases, and 13 bases lay in between. Germline V gene data show CDR1 as SGHDT and CDR2 as YYEEEE. The CDR3 loop spans 15 amino acids.

The CDR3 here is CASSPARRGDQPQHF. The DNA of the CDR3 is TGTGCCAGTAGTCCAGCTCGAAGGGGGGATCAGCCCCAGCATTTT. J is TRBJ1-5 and V is TRBV19, with a tentative D call TRBD1 (6 bases). The germline gives CDR1 LNHDA, CDR2 SQIVND (reference sequence). Trimming cost V 5 bases and J 5 bases, with 16 bases left between them. This CDR3 spans 15 amino acids.

The genes are TRBV4-3 and TRBJ1-4, with 7 bases fitting TRBD1. Germline V CDR1 and CDR2: LGHNA, YSLEER. V was pared by 4 bases and J by 8 bases, with 7 bases of the junction left unmatched. This CDR3 spans 14 amino acids. In DNA form, the CDR3 reads TGCGCCAGCAGCCCAGGGGGGCTGGGCGAAAAACTGTTTTTT. Encoded protein: CASSPGGLGEKLFF.

This clone was found a few times. CDR3 DNA sequence: TGTGCCAGCAGCCCCGACAGGGATCAGCCCCAGCATTTT. Residues: CASSPDRDQPQHF. The chain has TRBV6-5 and TRBJ1-5; TRBD1 agrees at 7 bases. CDR1 MNHEY and CDR2 SVGAGI come from the germline V gene. The CDR3 runs 13 residues. V shed 6 bases and J 5 bases; nucleotides not matched to a gene: 4.

The table lists this clone with a count of one. The chain combines TRBV5-4 with TRBJ2-7; 8 bases line up with TRBD2. The V segment lost 4 bases and the J segment 5 bases; nucleotides outside the gene matches: 11. The CDR3 is 15 amino acids. Germline CDR1 SGHNT, CDR2 YYREEE (reference sequence). CDR3 protein: CASSPVGTSLHEQYF. CDR3 in DNA: TGTGCCAGCAGCCCCGTGGGGACTAGTCTCCACGAGCAGTACTTC.

CDR3 in amino acids: CASSRSGGRGAFF. CDR3 nucleotide sequence: TGTGCCAGCAGCCGCTCGGGTGGGAGGGGAGCTTTCTTT. The J gene is TRBJ1-1, the V gene TRBV6-5; D may be TRBD1 (5 bases). The germline V gene has CDR1 MNHEY and CDR2 SVGAGI. CDR3 length: 13 residues. V dropped 6 bases and J dropped 10 bases, with 18 bases sitting between them.

The rearrangement uses TRBV19 and TRBJ2-1; D gene unclear. Germline assignment: CDR1 LNHDA and CDR2 SQIVND (reference sequence). Trimming took off 3 bases at V and 5 bases at J, with 8 bases between the two ends. The CDR3 contains 13 residues. DNA for the CDR3: TGTGCCAGTAGTATGTCCACCAACAATGAGCAGTTCTTC. This codes for CASSMSTNNEQFF.

J is TRBJ2-5 and V is TRBV29-1; D may match TRBD1 or TRBD2 (5 bases each). CDR1 SQVTM and CDR2 ANQGSEA come from the germline V gene. The CDR3 loop spans 12 amino acids. The germline V and J ends were trimmed by 7 bases and 1 base, with 10 bases remaining between them. CDR3 nucleotides: TGCAGCGCCAGGGACGTCCAAGAGACCCAGTACTTC. Protein: CSARDVQETQYF. Full variable domain (missing parts from reference TRBV29-1 and TRBJ2-5): SAVISQKPSRDICQRGTSLTIQCQVDSQVTMMFWYRQQPGQSLTLIATANQGSEATYESGFVIDKFPISRPNLTFSTLTVSNMSPEDSSIYLCSARDVQETQYFGPGTRLLVL.

This chain connects TRBV6-6 to TRBJ2-1; 10 nucleotides agree with TRBD1. The CDR3 extends over 15 amino acids. Germline values: CDR1 MNHNY, CDR2 SVGAGI (reference sequence). V shed 5 bases and J 6 bases; nucleotides not matched to a gene: 7. CDR3 nucleotide sequence: TGTGCCAGCAGTGTCGGGACAGGGGTTTCCAATGAGCAGTTCTTC. Protein sequence: CASSVGTGVSNEQFF.

V and J are TRBV30 and TRBJ1-5, with 9 bases identical to TRBD1. Per germline, CDR1 GTSNPN and CDR2 SVGIG (reference sequence). With V trimmed by 0 bases and J by 7 bases, 10 bases remained unmatched. This CDR3 region has 16 residues. The CDR3 DNA sequence: TGTGCCTGGAGTGTAGGAGGGACAGGGTGGCAGCAGCCCCAGCATTTT. The encoded protein is CAWSVGGTGWQQPQHF.

The genes are TRBV10-1 and TRBJ2-1; unclear D gene. The CDR3 runs to 13 residues. The germline CDR1 and CDR2 sequences are WNHNN and SYGVQD (reference sequence). The V end lost 4 bases, the J end lost 4 bases, and 8 bases lay between the germline ends. The CDR3 region is CASSGKGYNEQFF. The CDR3 DNA follows: TGCGCCAGCAGTGGGAAGGGTTACAATGAGCAGTTCTTC.

The chain combines TRBV7-2 with TRBJ2-3, with 7 bases lining up with TRBD1. The length of the CDR3 is 13 residues. Germline CDR1 is SGHTA and CDR2 is FQGNSA. The junction had 7 bases not matched to a gene; V was cut back by 8 bases and J by 5 bases. CDR3 sequence: CASCKGAIDTQYF. CDR3 in DNA: TGTGCCAGCTGTAAGGGGGCGATAGATACGCAGTATTTT. The whole variable domain, filled in from reference TRBV7-2 and TRBJ2-3, reads GAGVSQSPSNKVTEKGKDVELRCDPISGHTALYWYRQSLGQGLEFLIYFQGNSAPDKSGLPSDRFSAERTGGSVSTLTIQRTQQEDSAVYLCASCKGAIDTQYFGPGTRLTVL.

The V and J genes are TRBV2 and TRBJ2-5; D is possibly TRBD2 (6 bases). Trimming cost V 7 bases and J 5 bases, with 17 bases left between them. The CDR3 is made up of 14 amino acids. The germline V gene has CDR1 SNHLY and CDR2 FYNNEI. The CDR3 region is CASTGLAVWETQYF. The CDR3 DNA follows: TGTGCCAGCACGGGACTCGCCGTCTGGGAGACCCAGTACTTC.

The chain joins TRBV2 to TRBJ2-1; 9 nucleotides align to TRBD2. J lost 3 bases, V lost 7 bases, and 7 bases had no gene match. The CDR3 is made up of 15 amino acids. Germline V gene sequence: CDR1 SNHLY, CDR2 FYNNEI. CDR3 in amino acids: CASTGLTSGYNEQFF. The CDR3 DNA sequence: TGTGCCAGCACTGGTCTGACTAGCGGCTACAATGAGCAGTTCTTC. The whole variable domain, remainder taken from reference TRBV2 and TRBJ2-1, is EPEVTQTPSHQVTQMGQEVILRCVPISNHLYFYWYRQILGQKVEFLVSFYNNEISEKSEIFDDQFSVERPDGSNFTLKIRSTKLEDSAMYFCASTGLTSGYNEQFFGPGTRLTVL.